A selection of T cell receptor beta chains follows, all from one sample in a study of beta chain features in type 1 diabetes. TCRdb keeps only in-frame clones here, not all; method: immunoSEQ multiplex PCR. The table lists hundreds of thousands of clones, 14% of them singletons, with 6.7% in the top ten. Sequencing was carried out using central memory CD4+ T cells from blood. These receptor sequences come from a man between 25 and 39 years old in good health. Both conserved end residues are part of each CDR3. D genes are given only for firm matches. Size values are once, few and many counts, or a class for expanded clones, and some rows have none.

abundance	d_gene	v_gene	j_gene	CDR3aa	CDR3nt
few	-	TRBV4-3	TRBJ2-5	CASSQRGLPEETQYF	TGCGCCAGCAGCCAACGAGGACTCCCGGAAGAGACCCAGTACTTC
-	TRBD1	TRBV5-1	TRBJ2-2	CASSSRTGANTGELFF	TGCGCCAGCAGCTCTCGGACAGGAGCGAACACCGGGGAGCTGTTTTTT
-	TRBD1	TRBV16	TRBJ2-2	CASSGQQGYTGELFF	TGTGCCAGCAGCGGCCAACAGGGGTACACCGGGGAGCTGTTTTTT
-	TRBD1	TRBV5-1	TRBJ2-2	CASSLRQGALAGELFF	TGCGCCAGCAGTTTGAGGCAGGGGGCGCTTGCCGGGGAGCTGTTTTTT
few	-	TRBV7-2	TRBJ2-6	CASSLDTPGANVLTF	TGTGCCAGCAGCTTAGACACACCTGGGGCCAACGTCCTGACTTTC
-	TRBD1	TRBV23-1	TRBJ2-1	CASSQSANPRGQGPNEQFF	TGCGCCAGCAGTCAATCTGCTAACCCTCGGGGACAGGGCCCCAATGAGCAGTTCTTC
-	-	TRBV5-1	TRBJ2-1	CASSSSTSKYNEQFF	TGCGCCAGCAGTTCTAGCACCAGTAAGTACAATGAGCAGTTCTTC
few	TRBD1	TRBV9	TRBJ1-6	CASSGPGQGMSPLHF	TGTGCCAGCAGCGGACCGGGACAGGGGATGTCACCCCTCCACTTT
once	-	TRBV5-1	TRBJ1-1	CASSSRTRGTEAFF	TGCGCCAGCAGCTCCCGGACCAGAGGAACTGAAGCTTTCTTT
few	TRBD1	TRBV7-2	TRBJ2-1	CASNRDRGLWEQFF	TGTGCCAGCAACCGGGACAGGGGTCTTTGGGAGCAGTTCTTC
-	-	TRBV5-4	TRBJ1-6	CASSLYLQGDSPLHF	TGCGCCAGCAGCCTATATCTACAGGGAGATTCACCCCTCCACTTT
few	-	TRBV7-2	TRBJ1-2	CASSLYTGNYGYTF	TGTGCCAGCAGCTTATATACAGGGAACTATGGCTACACCTTC
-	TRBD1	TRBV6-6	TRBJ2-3	CASRTGVTDTQYF	TGTGCCAGCAGGACAGGGGTCACAGATACGCAGTATTTT
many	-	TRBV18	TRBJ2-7	CASSPFQGDEQYF	TGTGCCAGCTCACCATTCCAGGGCGACGAGCAGTACTTC
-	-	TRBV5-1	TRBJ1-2	CASSLGQSSYGYTF	TGCGCCAGCAGCTTGGGACAGTCATCTTATGGCTACACCTTC
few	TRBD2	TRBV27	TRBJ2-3	CASSFLSSGGDTQYF	TGTGCCAGCAGTTTTCTCTCTAGCGGGGGAGATACGCAGTATTTT
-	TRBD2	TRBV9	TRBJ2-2	CASSATSGRGGELFF	TGTGCCAGCAGCGCGACTAGCGGGAGAGGCGGGGAGCTGTTTTTT
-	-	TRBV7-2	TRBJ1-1	CATDPRVGNTEAFF	TGTGCCACCGACCCGCGGGTGGGGAACACTGAAGCTTTCTTT
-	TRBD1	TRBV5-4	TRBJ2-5	CASSLADRGETQYF	TGTGCCAGCAGCTTGGCGGACAGGGGAGAGACCCAGTACTTC
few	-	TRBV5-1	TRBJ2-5	CASSLDSKETQYF	TGCGCCAGCAGCTTGGACAGCAAAGAGACCCAGTACTTC
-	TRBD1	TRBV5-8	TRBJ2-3	CARWTGEDGDTQYF	TGTGCCAGATGGACAGGGGAGGACGGAGATACGCAGTATTTT
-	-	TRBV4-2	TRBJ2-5	CASSRGEEETQYF	TGTGCCAGCAGCCGGGGGGAGGAGGAGACCCAGTACTTC
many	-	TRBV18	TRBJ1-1	CASSPGSGTEAFF	TGTGCCAGCTCACCAGGGAGTGGGACTGAAGCTTTCTTT
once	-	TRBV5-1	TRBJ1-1	CASSPTELNTEAFF	TGCGCCAGCAGCCCGACAGAACTGAACACTGAAGCTTTCTTT
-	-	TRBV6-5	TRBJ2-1	CASSEGHLSYNEQFF	TGTGCCAGTTCTGAGGGACACCTATCCTACAATGAGCAGTTCTTC
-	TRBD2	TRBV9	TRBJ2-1	CASSVEAGGGTRYNEQFF	TGTGCCAGCAGCGTAGAGGCTGGGGGCGGGACTAGGTACAATGAGCAGTTCTTC
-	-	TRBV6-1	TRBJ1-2	CASLEREWGYGYTF	TGTGCCAGCTTGGAGAGGGAATGGGGTTATGGCTACACCTTC
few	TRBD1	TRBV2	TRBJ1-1	CASGTGPMNTEAFF	TGTGCCAGCGGGACAGGGCCAATGAACACTGAAGCTTTCTTT
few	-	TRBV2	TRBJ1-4	CASTSDRRGEKLFF	TGTGCCAGCACCTCAGACAGGAGGGGTGAAAAACTGTTTTTT
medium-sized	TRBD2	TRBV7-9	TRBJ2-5	CASSRGSSGGAKETQYF	TGTGCCAGCAGCCGCGGGTCCTCCGGGGGGGCTAAAGAGACCCAGTACTTC
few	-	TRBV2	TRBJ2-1	CATQAGINHNEQFF	TGTGCCACCCAAGCAGGGATAAATCACAATGAGCAGTTCTTC
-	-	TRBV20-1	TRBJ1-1	CSARSDTEAFF	TGCAGTGCTAGGTCGGACACTGAAGCTTTCTTT